This TCR beta chain is from a study of regulatory T cells in long-lasting Graves disease. Study conclusions and caveats: The number of shared public clonotypes was higher in persistent patients (under 3,000) than new patients (approximately 1,000).

The table lists this clonotype with many counts. Its antigen is currently unknown. To make TCR beta libraries, researchers used iRepertoire HTBI primers and Arm-PCR of CDR3 regions. TCRdb reprocessed the multiplex PCR reads via MiXCR and lists one record per CDR3 protein. The top ten hold around 20% of the sample, which has about 330,000 distinct CDR3 sequences, around 15% seen once. Time point noted: newly diagnosed GD, antithyroid drugs for less than 3 months. The TCR library was prepared using RNA isolated from PBMCs. With 2 bases removed from V and 0 bases from J, the gap between germline ends came to 11 bases. The germline gives CDR1 GTSNPN, CDR2 SVGIG (reference sequence). This CDR3 is 15 amino acids long. These sequences were also reported in another study, on T cells in Graves' hyperthyroidism and ophthalmopathy. That source notes: Based on clinical symptoms, serum thyroxine and TRAb, thyroid ultrasound and orbital computed tomography, diagnoses were reached.

The source was peripheral blood mononuclear cells (PBMCs), collected at new diagnosis, from a patient treated with antithyroid drugs. The TCR comes from a young woman with Graves disease. This sequence joins TRBV30 and TRBJ2-1; a possible D gene is TRBD1 (6 bases). The CDR3 loop reads CAWSNGQISYNEQFF. DNA for the CDR3: TGTGCCTGGAGTAACGGACAGATCTCCTACAATGAGCAGTTCTTC.